These 17 T cell receptor beta chains originate from one sample sequenced in a study of T cell responses to AZD1222 COVID-19 vaccine. Sequencing was performed with immunoSEQ multiplex PCR; in TCRdb, only in-frame clones are kept and a portion is missing. This sample has 88,000 or so clones, with roughly 89% found just once. The sample consisted of peripheral blood, taken on day 0 of AZD1222 vaccination. The receptor set was obtained from an adult in good health.

The V call is TRBV7-9, the J call TRBJ2-3; TRBD2 aligns across 11 bases. This CDR3 is built from 15 residues. V dropped 5 bases and J dropped 8; count of bases not matched to a gene: 9. In germline, CDR1 is SEHNR, CDR2 FQNEAQ (reference sequence). The chain's CDR3 is CASSPSVAGGGTQYF. Here the CDR3 DNA reads TGTGCCAGCAGCCCGTCTGTAGCGGGAGGGGGTACGCAGTATTTT.

V is TRBV7-9 and J is TRBJ1-6; perhaps TRBD1 as D (6 bases). CDR1 SEHNR and CDR2 FQNEAQ come from the germline V gene (reference sequence). The ends were cut back, 4 bases at V and 8 bases at J, with 15 bases in the middle. CDR3 length: 15 amino acids. The CDR3 here is CASSSPQGWDSPLHF. DNA for the CDR3: TGTGCCAGCAGCTCCCCACAGGGCTGGGATTCACCCCTCCACTTT.

The chain carries TRBV5-1 and TRBJ1-1, with D tentatively TRBD1 (6 bases). CDR1 is SGHRS and CDR2 is YFSETQ in the germline V gene. The CDR3 totals 15 residues. V was trimmed by 1 base and J by 1 base, leaving 11 bases between them. CDR3 nucleotide sequence: TGCGCCAGCAGCTTGATCACAGGGACGAACACTGAAGCTTTCTTT. Protein sequence: CASSLITGTNTEAFF.

The chain carries TRBV18 and TRBJ2-1, with unresolved D. This CDR3 comprises 13 residues. V was pared by 3 bases and J by 3 bases, with 6 bases between. Germline V lookup: CDR1 KGHSH, CDR2 LQKENI. The CDR3 region has the DNA TGTGCCAGCTCACCTTCCCTCTACAATGAGCAGTTCTTC. It yields the protein CASSPSLYNEQFF.

The V call is TRBV5-4, the J call TRBJ2-5; D possibly corresponds to TRBD1 (6 bases). Germline V gene data show CDR1 as SGHNT and CDR2 as YYREEE (reference sequence). The ends were cut back, 3 bases at V and 10 bases at J, with 13 bases in the middle. The CDR3 loop spans 12 amino acids. The CDR3 DNA reads TGTGCCAGCAGCTGGGACAAATCAGACCAGTACTTC. This encodes CASSWDKSDQYF.

The chain is built from TRBV18 and TRBJ2-2; 13 positions match TRBD2. This CDR3 has 17 amino acids. The V and J ends lost 4 bases and 9 bases, in that order; junction bases with no gene match: 11. CDR1 is KGHSH, CDR2 LQKENI, per germline. CDR3 sequence: CASSRPGTSGTSRELFF. DNA of the CDR3: TGTGCCAGCTCACGACCCGGGACTAGCGGGACCTCAAGGGAGCTGTTTTTT.

The chain is built from TRBV11-2 and TRBJ2-7; tentatively, D is TRBD2 (6 bases). CDR1 is SGHAT, CDR2 FQNNGV, per germline. CDR3 length: 13 residues. Trimming cost V 3 bases and J 4 bases, with 10 bases left between them. CDR3 sequence: CASSFRLAYEQYF. The DNA of the CDR3 is TGTGCCAGCAGCTTCCGGCTAGCGTACGAGCAGTACTTC.

The DNA for the CDR3 is TGCGCCAGCAGCCCCACCCCACAGGAGGGCTACACCTTC. Protein: CASSPTPQEGYTF. The chain uses TRBV5-1 and TRBJ1-2; TRBD1 might be the D (5 bases). CDR1 is SGHRS, CDR2 YFSETQ, per germline. Trimming left V 4 bases short and J 8 bases short, with 15 bases between. The CDR3 loop spans 13 amino acids.

In this sample, this clone turned up once. The J gene is TRBJ1-1, the V gene TRBV18, with TRBD1 matching over 7 bases. The junction had 4 bases not matched to a gene; V was cut back by 5 bases and J by 1 base. This CDR3 region has 14 residues. The germline CDR1 and CDR2 sequences are KGHSH and LQKENI. The DNA for the CDR3 is TGTGCCAGCTCATCGACAGGGAAGAACACTGAAGCTTTCTTT. This encodes CASSSTGKNTEAFF.

V and J are TRBV18 and TRBJ1-2; 9 bases fit TRBD1. CDR3 size: 13 residues. CDR1 and CDR2 from the germline V gene are KGHSH and LQKENI. With 6 bases clipped from V and 5 bases from J, the junction kept 4 bases outside the gene matches. CDR3 sequence reads: CASSRDRGYGYTF. The CDR3 coding sequence is TGTGCCAGCTCGCGCGACAGGGGGTATGGCTACACCTTC.

The chain carries TRBV5-6 and TRBJ2-1, with 9 positions matching TRBD2. The germline V gene has CDR1 SGHDT and CDR2 YYEEEE. V lost 5 bases, J lost 7 bases, and 7 bases stayed unmatched. This CDR3 has 14 residues. CDR3 bases: TGTGCCAGCAGAATTAGCGGGAGAGGGAATGAGCAGTTCTTC. It translates to CASRISGRGNEQFF.

The CDR3 protein is CASSDGAGSTDTQYF. CDR3 in DNA: TGTGCCAGCAGTGACGGGGCAGGGAGCACAGATACGCAGTATTTT. The chain combines TRBV6-4 with TRBJ2-3, with D possibly being TRBD1 (5 bases). This CDR3 comprises 15 residues. Germline assignment: CDR1 MRHNA and CDR2 SNTAGT. Deletions cut 2 bases from V and 0 bases from J, with 9 bases between.

This chain connects TRBV5-4 to TRBJ1-1; TRBD1 might be the D (5 bases). Germline CDR1 and CDR2: SGHNT and YYREEE (reference sequence). The CDR3 loop spans 15 amino acids. The V and J ends lost 0 bases and 5 bases respectively, with 14 bases between them. CDR3: CASSLVFGAETEAFF. The CDR3 DNA follows: TGTGCCAGCAGCTTGGTTTTTGGGGCAGAAACTGAAGCTTTCTTT.

The chain recombines TRBV11-3 with TRBJ2-3, with a tentative D call TRBD1 (5 bases). The CDR3 spans 13 residues. With 6 bases removed from V and 4 bases from J, the gap between germline ends came to 11 bases. Germline V gives CDR1 SGHNT, CDR2 YENEEA. The CDR3: CASRPQGSDTQYF. DNA for the CDR3: TGTGCCAGCAGACCGCAGGGCTCAGATACGCAGTATTTT. Variable domain in full (rest from reference TRBV11-3 and TRBJ2-3): EAGVVQSPRYKIIEKKQPVAFWCNPISGHNTLYWYLQNLGQGPELLIRYENEEAVDDSQLPKDRFSAERLKGVDSTLKIQPAELGDSAVYLCASRPQGSDTQYFGPGTRLTVL.

The chain links TRBV3-1 (or the pseudogene TRBV3-2) to TRBJ1-2; a possible D gene is TRBD1 (5 bases). CDR1 is LGHDT and CDR2 is YNNKEL in the germline V gene (reference sequence). The V end was cut by 8 bases, the J end by 2 bases, with 15 bases between. CDR3 length equals 14 residues. CDR3 residues: CASFGRGGNYGYTF. Written as DNA, the CDR3 is TGTGCCAGCTTCGGGCGGGGCGGGAACTATGGCTACACCTTC.

V gene TRBV4-3 combines with J gene TRBJ1-2; D may be TRBD1 (5 bases). CDR1 is LGHNA, CDR2 YSLEER, per germline. The CDR3 has 16 residues. V lost 0 bases and J 2 bases, leaving 13 bases between the germline ends. This CDR3 is CASSQDSQGGNYGYTF. The DNA of the CDR3 is TGCGCCAGCAGCCAAGATTCCCAGGGCGGAAACTATGGCTACACCTTC.

The chain is built from TRBV7-6 and TRBJ2-3; D is possibly TRBD2 (5 bases). Germline V gene sequence: CDR1 SGHVS, CDR2 FNYEAQ. The V gene lost 5 bases and the J gene lost 3 bases, with 15 bases spanning the gap. The CDR3 is 15 amino acids. As DNA, the CDR3 is TGTGCCAGCAGCCCAACGGGGAAGTTGACAGATACGCAGTATTTT. Protein: CASSPTGKLTDTQYF. Full variable domain (rest looked up from reference TRBV7-6 and TRBJ2-3): GAGVSQSPRYKVTKRGQDVALRCDPISGHVSLYWYRQALGQGPEFLTYFNYEAQQDKSGLPNDRFSAERPEGSISTLTIQRTEQRDSAMYRCASSPTGKLTDTQYFGPGTRLTVL.